Each of the 22 T cell receptor beta chains below was sequenced from the same sample in a study of blood T cell repertoires in COVID-19. Assay used: immunoSEQ multiplex PCR; TCRdb lists only in-frame clones, some missing. This sample yields 85,000 to 100,000 clones, of which over 60% are seen a single time; roughly 8.2% belongs to the top ten. The sample was peripheral blood. The receptors were sampled from a man in his fifties who had recovered from COVID-19.

V and J are TRBV28 and TRBJ1-3; TRBD1 is a possible D gene (5 bases). There are 16 residues in the CDR3. With 6 bases removed from V and 1 base from J, the gap between germline ends came to 16 bases. The germline CDR1 and CDR2 sequences are MDHEN and SYDVKM. The DNA for the CDR3 is TGTGCCAGCAGGGAGGGTTGGGGGGAATCTGGAAACACCATATATTTT. Its translation is CASREGWGESGNTIYF.

This chain connects TRBV4-1 to TRBJ2-7; the D gene is possibly TRBD2 (5 bases). Trimming removed 1 base at V and 7 bases at J, with 14 bases between. The CDR3 runs to 14 residues. The germline V gene encodes CDR1 MGHRA and CDR2 YSYEKL. CDR3 DNA sequence: TGCGCCAGCAGCCAAGGGTTGGGAGCAGTTGAGCAGTACTTC. Its protein is CASSQGLGAVEQYF.

This clone has only a few counts. This rearrangement joins TRBV21-1 to TRBJ2-1; TRBD1, the D gene given by the table, was not confirmed from the DNA. TRBV21-1 is a pseudogene. This CDR3 is built from 18 residues. The CDR3 is CASSKVSTGADSDNEQFF. In DNA, the CDR3 is TGTGCCAGCAGCAAAGTATCGACAGGCGCCGACTCAGACAATGAGCAGTTCTTC.

The genes are TRBV5-1 and TRBJ1-4; D perhaps matches TRBD1 (5 bases). Germline-derived CDR1 and CDR2 are SGHRS and YFSETQ. The V end was cut by 1 base, the J end by 8 bases, with 15 bases between. The CDR3 spans 15 residues. The CDR3 here is CASSLSTKHREKLFF. The CDR3 bases are TGCGCCAGCAGCTTGAGCACCAAACACAGGGAAAAACTGTTTTTT.

The V call is TRBV19, the J call TRBJ2-7; maybe TRBD2 (5 bases). The V end lost 3 bases, the J end lost 4 bases, and 10 bases lay between the germline ends. Germline-derived CDR1 and CDR2 are LNHDA and SQIVND (reference sequence). The CDR3 runs to 13 residues. For the CDR3, the DNA is TGTGCCAGTAGTATTGGGAGTGGATACGAGCAGTACTTC. The encoded protein is CASSIGSGYEQYF.

This chain joins TRBV18 and TRBJ1-1, with D uncertain. Germline lookup yields CDR1 KGHSH and CDR2 LQKENI. Trimming left V 5 bases short and J 1 base short, with 17 bases between. CDR3 length equals 16 residues. CDR3 protein: CASSSVGGLGNTEAFF. The CDR3 coding sequence is TGTGCCAGCTCATCGGTGGGAGGACTCGGGAACACTGAAGCTTTCTTT.

The chain links TRBV19 to TRBJ1-2; D is ambiguous. The CDR3 is 17 amino acids. Trimming took off 6 bases at V and 1 base at J, with 21 bases between the two ends. CDR1 and CDR2 from the germline V gene are LNHDA and SQIVND (reference sequence). As DNA, the CDR3 is TGTGCCAGTAGGGGTCGAGGGAGGGAGTTGATTAACTATGGCTACACCTTC. Amino acids: CASRGRGRELINYGYTF.

This chain joins TRBV6-5 and TRBJ1-2; 7 nucleotides match TRBD1. Germline V gene lookup returns CDR1 MNHEY and CDR2 SVGAGI. The CDR3 extends over 14 amino acids. V shed 6 bases and J 4 bases; nucleotides not matched to a gene: 8. CDR3 protein: CASSVGGLPYGYTF. The CDR3 DNA reads TGTGCCAGCAGCGTAGGGGGCCTCCCCTATGGCTACACCTTC.

The rearrangement links TRBV5-6 to TRBJ2-5, with 11 positions matching TRBD2. Trimming took 4 bases from V and 4 from J; bases not matched to a gene: 9. The V gene's germline CDR1 is SGHDT and CDR2 YYEEEE. The CDR3 covers 16 residues. The CDR3 loop reads CASSRRTTSGRETQYF. Here the CDR3 DNA reads TGTGCCAGCAGCCGCAGGACTACTAGCGGGAGAGAGACCCAGTACTTC.

This clone was detected only a few times. This chain joins TRBV5-1 and TRBJ1-4, with no clear D. With 0 bases removed from V and 0 bases from J, the gap between germline ends came to 6 bases. The V gene's germline CDR1 is SGHRS and CDR2 YFSETQ. The CDR3 is made up of 15 amino acids. The DNA for the CDR3 is TGCGCCAGCAGCTTGGAATCAGCAACTAATGAAAAACTGTTTTTT. Amino acids: CASSLESATNEKLFF. The whole variable domain, remainder taken from reference TRBV5-1 and TRBJ1-4, is KAGVTQTPRYLIKTRGQQVTLSCSPISGHRSVSWYQQTPGQGLQFLFEYFSETQRNKGNFPGRFSGRQFSNSRSEMNVSTLELGDSALYLCASSLESATNEKLFFGSGTQLSVL.

The rearrangement uses TRBV27 and TRBJ1-2; D unclear. The CDR3 is made up of 14 amino acids. Trimming pared 4 bases from V and 0 bases from J, leaving 9 bases between. Germline V gives CDR1 MNHEY, CDR2 SMNVEV (reference sequence). CDR3 region: CASSSGSSNYGYTF. CDR3 coding DNA: TGTGCCAGCAGTTCAGGAAGTTCTAACTATGGCTACACCTTC.

CDR3 in DNA: TGTGCCAGCAGTTATGCCCCGGGGTACGAGCAGTACTTC. Translating gives CASSYAPGYEQYF. The chain couples TRBV6-5 to TRBJ2-7, with D maybe TRBD2 (5 bases). Germline V gives CDR1 MNHEY, CDR2 SVGAGI. V was cut by 3 bases and J by 4 bases, with 10 bases left in between. This CDR3 has 13 amino acids.

The V gene is TRBV10-3, the J gene TRBJ2-4; D call uncertain. In germline, CDR1 is ENHRY, CDR2 SYGVKD. The CDR3 consists of 14 residues. The V gene lost 3 bases and the J gene lost 1 base, with 7 bases spanning the gap. CDR3 nucleotide sequence: TGTGCCATCAGTGACAGGCAGGCCAAAAACATTCAGTACTTC. This sequence encodes CAISDRQAKNIQYF.

This chain links TRBV28 with TRBJ2-5; perhaps TRBD1 as D (6 bases). The CDR3 is made up of 15 amino acids. The germline V and J ends were trimmed by 6 bases and 2 bases, with 16 bases remaining between them. From germline, CDR1 is MDHEN and CDR2 SYDVKM. Written as DNA, the CDR3 is TGTGCCAGCAGAATAGCAGGGGACCGTCAAGAGACCCAGTACTTC. It specifies CASRIAGDRQETQYF.

This clone appeared once. The chain uses TRBV3-1 (or the pseudogene TRBV3-2) and TRBJ2-2; D ambiguous. The V gene's germline CDR1 is LGHDT and CDR2 YNNKEL (reference sequence). This CDR3 spans 11 amino acids. V lost 3 bases to trimming and J lost 8 bases, with 4 bases between them. This CDR3 is CASSHMGELFF. The CDR3 bases are TGTGCCAGCAGCCATATGGGGGAGCTGTTTTTT.

The chain carries TRBV6-5 and TRBJ2-1, with D tentatively TRBD1 (5 bases). The CDR3 consists of 12 residues. V dropped 7 bases and J dropped 10 bases, with 14 bases sitting between them. The V gene's germline CDR1 is MNHEY and CDR2 SVGAGI. CDR3 in amino acids: CASTPDTWEQFF. As DNA, the CDR3 is TGTGCCAGCACCCCGGACACTTGGGAGCAGTTCTTC.

This clone was observed a handful of times. This chain uses TRBV3-1 (or the pseudogene TRBV3-2) with TRBJ2-1, with 9 bases that match TRBD2. J lost 7 bases, V lost 1 base, and 8 bases had no gene match. Germline CDR1 and CDR2: LGHDT and YNNKEL (reference sequence). CDR3 length: 16 amino acids. The CDR3 loop reads CASSQGGTSLRNEQFF. In DNA, the CDR3 is TGTGCCAGCAGCCAAGGGGGGACTAGCCTAAGGAATGAGCAGTTCTTC.

This clone was counted once. V is TRBV5-4 and J is TRBJ2-1; 15 nucleotides agree with TRBD2. Per the germline V gene, CDR1 is SGHNT and CDR2 is YYREEE (reference sequence). Trimming cost V 3 bases and J 6 bases; bases outside gene matches: 1. The CDR3 length is 15 residues. The CDR3, as DNA: TGTGCCAGCAGCTGGACTAGCGGGGGGGCCAATGAGCAGTTCTTC. It specifies CASSWTSGGANEQFF.

This clone was counted only a few times. J is TRBJ2-2 and V is TRBV18, with 8 bases that match TRBD2. Per the germline V gene, CDR1 is KGHSH and CDR2 is LQKENI. V lost 4 bases, J lost 10 bases, and 2 bases stayed unmatched. The CDR3 contains 12 residues. CDR3 nucleotide sequence: TGTGCCAGCTCACTTAGCGGGGCGGAGCTGTTTTTT. This translates into CASSLSGAELFF.

The V and J genes are TRBV11-2 and TRBJ2-7; perhaps TRBD2 as D (5 bases). This CDR3 spans 15 amino acids. Trimming cost V 4 bases and J 6 bases, with 19 bases left between them. Germline loops: CDR1 SGHAT, CDR2 FQNNGV. The CDR3 loop reads CASSSGGHLGGEQYF. For the CDR3, the DNA is TGTGCCAGCAGCTCGGGCGGGCATTTAGGCGGCGAGCAGTACTTC. Looking up the rest from reference TRBV11-2 and TRBJ2-7 gives the full variable domain: EAGVAQSPRYKIIEKRQSVAFWCNPISGHATLYWYQQILGQGPKLLIQFQNNGVVDDSQLPKDRFSAERLKGVDSTLKIQPAKLEDSAVYLCASSSGGHLGGEQYFGPGTRLTVT.

The J gene is TRBJ2-1, the V gene TRBV5-1, with 12 bases lining up with TRBD1. The germline V gene has CDR1 SGHRS and CDR2 YFSETQ. The CDR3 has 15 amino acids. Unmatched junction bases numbered 9, after V lost 7 bases and J lost 7 bases. In nucleotides, the CDR3 is TGCGCCAGCTTACTCGGGACAGGGGGCGAGAATGAGCAGTTCTTC. The encoded protein is CASLLGTGGENEQFF. Combining the CDR3 with reference TRBV5-1 and TRBJ2-1 gives the whole variable domain KAGVTQTPRYLIKTRGQQVTLSCSPISGHRSVSWYQQTPGQGLQFLFEYFSETQRNKGNFPGRFSGRQFSNSRSEMNVSTLELGDSALYLCASLLGTGGENEQFFGPGTRLTVL.

The chain is built from TRBV12-5 and TRBJ2-1; possible D gene TRBD2, 6 bases. Trimming shortened V by 5 bases and J by 10 bases, and 15 bases separated the two germline ends. There are 13 residues in the CDR3. Germline V lookup: CDR1 LGHNT, CDR2 FRNRAP. This CDR3 reads CASGRGGTTEQFF. The CDR3 DNA reads TGTGCTAGTGGTAGGGGCGGGACGACAGAGCAGTTCTTC.